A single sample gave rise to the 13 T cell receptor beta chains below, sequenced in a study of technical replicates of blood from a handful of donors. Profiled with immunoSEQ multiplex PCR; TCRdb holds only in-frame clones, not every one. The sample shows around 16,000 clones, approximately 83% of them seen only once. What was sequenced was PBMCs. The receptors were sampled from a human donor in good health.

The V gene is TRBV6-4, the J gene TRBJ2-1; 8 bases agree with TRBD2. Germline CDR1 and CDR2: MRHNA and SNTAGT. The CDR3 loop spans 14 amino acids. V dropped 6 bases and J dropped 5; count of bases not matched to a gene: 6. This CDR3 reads CASSPGLDNNEQFF. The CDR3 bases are TGTGCCAGCAGCCCGGGACTAGATAACAATGAGCAGTTCTTC.

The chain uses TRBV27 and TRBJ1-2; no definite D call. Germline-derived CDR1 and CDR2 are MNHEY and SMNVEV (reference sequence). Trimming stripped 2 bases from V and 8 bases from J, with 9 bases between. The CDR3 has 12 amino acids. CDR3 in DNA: TGTGCCAGCAGTTTAGCAGGAGGAGGCTACACCTTC. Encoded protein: CASSLAGGGYTF.

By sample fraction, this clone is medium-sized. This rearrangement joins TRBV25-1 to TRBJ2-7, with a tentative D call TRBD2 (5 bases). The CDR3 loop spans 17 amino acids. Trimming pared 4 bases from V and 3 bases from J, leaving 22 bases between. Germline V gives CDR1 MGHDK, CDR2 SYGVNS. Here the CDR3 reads CASSGIALARGFYEQYF. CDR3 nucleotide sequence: TGTGCCAGCAGTGGAATCGCGTTAGCGCGAGGATTCTACGAGCAGTACTTC.

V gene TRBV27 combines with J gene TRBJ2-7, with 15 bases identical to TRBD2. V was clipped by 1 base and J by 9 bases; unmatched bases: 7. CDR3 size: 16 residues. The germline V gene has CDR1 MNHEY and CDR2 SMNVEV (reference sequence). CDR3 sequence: CASSLFGLAGGPAQYF. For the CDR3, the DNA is TGTGCCAGCAGTTTATTTGGACTAGCGGGAGGGCCGGCGCAGTACTTC.

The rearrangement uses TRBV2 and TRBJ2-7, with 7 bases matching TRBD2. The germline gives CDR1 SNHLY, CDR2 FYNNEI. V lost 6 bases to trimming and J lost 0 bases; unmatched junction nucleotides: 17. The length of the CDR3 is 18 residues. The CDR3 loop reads CASRGQGHWRGSSYEQYF. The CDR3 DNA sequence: TGTGCCAGCAGGGGGCAGGGCCACTGGCGGGGGAGCTCCTACGAGCAGTACTTC.

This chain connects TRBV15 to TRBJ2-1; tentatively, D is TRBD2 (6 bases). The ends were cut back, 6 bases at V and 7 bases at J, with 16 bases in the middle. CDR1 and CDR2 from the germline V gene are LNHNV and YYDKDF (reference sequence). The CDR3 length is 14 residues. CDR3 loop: CATRTGEYVNEQFF. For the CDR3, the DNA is TGTGCCACCAGAACGGGAGAGTATGTTAATGAGCAGTTCTTC. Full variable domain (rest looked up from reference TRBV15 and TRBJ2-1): DAMVIQNPRYQVTQFGKPVTLSCSQTLNHNVMYWYQQKSSQAPKLLFHYYDKDFNNEADTPDNFQSRRPNTSFCFLDIRSPGLGDTAMYLCATRTGEYVNEQFFGPGTRLTVL.

This chain's CDR3 is CASRLAANSYNEQFF. The CDR3 nucleotides are TGTGCCAGCAGGCTAGCGGCCAACTCCTACAATGAGCAGTTCTTC. The chain couples TRBV6-4 to TRBJ2-1, with TRBD2 identical over 7 bases. Germline V gene sequence: CDR1 MRHNA, CDR2 SNTAGT. Trimming at V came to 6 bases and at J to 0 bases, leaving 5 bases not matched to a gene. The length of the CDR3 is 15 residues.

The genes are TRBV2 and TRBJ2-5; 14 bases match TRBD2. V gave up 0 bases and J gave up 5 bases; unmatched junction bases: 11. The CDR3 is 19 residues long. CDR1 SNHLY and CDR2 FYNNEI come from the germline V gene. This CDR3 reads CASSEARLAGGQGRETQYF. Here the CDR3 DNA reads TGTGCCAGCAGTGAAGCGAGACTAGCGGGAGGGCAAGGAAGGGAGACCCAGTACTTC.

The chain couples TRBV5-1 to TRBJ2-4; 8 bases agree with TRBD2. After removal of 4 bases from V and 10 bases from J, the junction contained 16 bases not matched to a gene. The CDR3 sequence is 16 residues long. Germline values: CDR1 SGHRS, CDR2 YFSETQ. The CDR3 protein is CASSESGGRQKRIQYF. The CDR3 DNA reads TGCGCCAGCAGCGAGAGCGGGGGACGCCAAAAACGGATTCAGTACTTC.

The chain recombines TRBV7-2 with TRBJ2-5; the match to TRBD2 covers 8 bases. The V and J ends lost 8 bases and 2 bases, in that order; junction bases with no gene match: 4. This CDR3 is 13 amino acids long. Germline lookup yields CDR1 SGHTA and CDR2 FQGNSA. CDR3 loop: CASQRGTQETQYF. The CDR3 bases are TGTGCCAGCCAGCGGGGGACTCAAGAGACCCAGTACTTC.

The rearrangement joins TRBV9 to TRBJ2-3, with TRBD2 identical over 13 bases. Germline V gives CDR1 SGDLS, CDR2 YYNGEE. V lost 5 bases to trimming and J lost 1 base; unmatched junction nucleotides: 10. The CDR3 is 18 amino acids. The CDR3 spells CASSGTSGRAFGTDTQYF. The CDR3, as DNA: TGTGCCAGCAGTGGTACTAGCGGGAGGGCTTTTGGCACAGATACGCAGTATTTT.

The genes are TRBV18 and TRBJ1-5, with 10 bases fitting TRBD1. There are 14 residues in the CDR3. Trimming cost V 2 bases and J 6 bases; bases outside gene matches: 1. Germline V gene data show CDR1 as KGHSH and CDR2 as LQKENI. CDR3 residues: CASSPGTGVQPQHF. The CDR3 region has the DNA TGTGCCAGCTCACCAGGGACAGGGGTTCAGCCCCAGCATTTT.

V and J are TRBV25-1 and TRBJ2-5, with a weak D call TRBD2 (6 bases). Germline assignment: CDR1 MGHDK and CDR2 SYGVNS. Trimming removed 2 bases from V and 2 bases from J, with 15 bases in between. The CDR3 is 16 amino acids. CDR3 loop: CASSEGIAGIQETQYF. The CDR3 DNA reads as TGTGCCAGCAGTGAAGGTATCGCGGGAATTCAAGAGACCCAGTACTTC.